Listed below are T cell receptor beta chains from one sample, sequenced in a study of blood T cell repertoires in COVID-19. Clones were sequenced by immunoSEQ multiplex PCR, and TCRdb holds only the in-frame ones, with some missing. The data contain about 210,000 clones, 84% of them singletons. The sample taken for sequencing was PBMCs or T cells enriched from blood (not recorded which). Receptors were obtained from a woman between 25 and 40 years old who had been exposed to COVID-19. The CDR3 runs from the conserved cysteine through the conserved F or W. The D gene is left open where the match is weak. For some rows the clone size is stated as once, few or many, or as a class when expanded; others skip it.

d_call,j_call,clone_size,v_call,cdr3_nt,cdr3_aa
.,TRBJ1-2,.,TRBV6-5,TGTGCCAGCAGGGTCGTGCGGGTTGGCTACACCTTC,CASRVVRVGYTF
TRBD1,TRBJ1-6,.,TRBV6-2/TRBV6-3,TGTGCCAGCAGCCCTTGGAATGGACAGGATCGCTCACCCCTCCACTTT,CASSPWNGQDRSPLHF
TRBD1,TRBJ2-1,.,TRBV7-2,TGTGCCAGCAGCGTAACTCGACAGGGTCACAATGAGCAGTTCTTC,CASSVTRQGHNEQFF
TRBD1,TRBJ1-3,.,TRBV5-1,TGCGCCAGCAGCTTGGAGGGACAGGGGCCTGGAAACACCATATATTTT,CASSLEGQGPGNTIYF
TRBD1,TRBJ2-7,.,TRBV27,TGTGCCAGCAGTTTCTTCGGACAGGGGGCCTACGAGCAGTACTTC,CASSFFGQGAYEQYF
.,TRBJ1-5,.,TRBV6-2/TRBV6-3,TGTGCCAGCAGTTACTCGTCCACCCCAGGGGAGGGGAACGATCAGCCCCAGCATTTT,CASSYSSTPGEGNDQPQHF
.,TRBJ1-1,.,TRBV3-1/TRBV3-2,TGTGCCAGCAGCCAAGATGCGGGGCACTACACTGAAGCTTTCTTT,CASSQDAGHYTEAFF
.,TRBJ2-1,once,TRBV4-2,TGTGCCAGCAGCTTGAATACGGGGGACTCCTACAATGAGCAGTTCTTC,CASSLNTGDSYNEQFF
TRBD1,TRBJ2-5,few,TRBV7-8,TGTGCCAGCACGCCCTTTGGACCCTCGGGACAGGGGTGGGAGACCCAGTACTTC,CASTPFGPSGQGWETQYF
.,TRBJ2-7,.,TRBV5-6,TGTGCCAGCAGCACCCTGACGGGAGATCCCTACGAGCAGTACTTC,CASSTLTGDPYEQYF
.,TRBJ2-1,.,TRBV27,TGTGCCAGCAGTTTCGGCAATGAGCAGTTCTTC,CASSFGNEQFF
.,TRBJ1-5,few,TRBV5-1,TGCGCCAGCAGCTTAGGGGGTGGCTATAGCAATCAGCCCCAGCATTTT,CASSLGGGYSNQPQHF
.,TRBJ1-3,.,TRBV19,TGTGGTACGGCGGCAGCCCCTGGAAACACCATATATTTT,CGTAAAPGNTIYF
TRBD1,TRBJ2-7,.,TRBV13,TGTGCCAGCAGCATCAGACTCCGGGACAGGAACGAGCAGTACTTC,CASSIRLRDRNEQYF
TRBD1,TRBJ2-7,.,TRBV9,TGTGCCAGCAGCGTAGCCGGGACAGCCTCCTACGAGCAGTACTTC,CASSVAGTASYEQYF
.,TRBJ2-2,once,TRBV5-5,TGTGCCAGCAGCTTGGAAGCAGGGCAAGGGGTGACCGGGGAGCTGTTTTTT,CASSLEAGQGVTGELFF
TRBD1,TRBJ2-3,.,TRBV29-1,TGCAGCGTTCATGACAGGGCCAGCACAGATACGCAGTATTTT,CSVHDRASTDTQYF
TRBD2,TRBJ2-3,.,TRBV10-3,TGTGCCATCAGTGATACTAGCGGGGGTTCTAGCACAGATACGCAGTATTTT,CAISDTSGGSSTDTQYF
TRBD1,TRBJ1-4,.,TRBV30,TGTGCCTGGAGTGTAGGGGGCAGCACCGAAAAACTGTTTTTT,CAWSVGGSTEKLFF
TRBD1,TRBJ2-5,few,TRBV3-1/TRBV3-2,TGTGCCAGCTCCCACAGGGGTGGCGAGACCCAGTACTTC,CASSHRGGETQYF